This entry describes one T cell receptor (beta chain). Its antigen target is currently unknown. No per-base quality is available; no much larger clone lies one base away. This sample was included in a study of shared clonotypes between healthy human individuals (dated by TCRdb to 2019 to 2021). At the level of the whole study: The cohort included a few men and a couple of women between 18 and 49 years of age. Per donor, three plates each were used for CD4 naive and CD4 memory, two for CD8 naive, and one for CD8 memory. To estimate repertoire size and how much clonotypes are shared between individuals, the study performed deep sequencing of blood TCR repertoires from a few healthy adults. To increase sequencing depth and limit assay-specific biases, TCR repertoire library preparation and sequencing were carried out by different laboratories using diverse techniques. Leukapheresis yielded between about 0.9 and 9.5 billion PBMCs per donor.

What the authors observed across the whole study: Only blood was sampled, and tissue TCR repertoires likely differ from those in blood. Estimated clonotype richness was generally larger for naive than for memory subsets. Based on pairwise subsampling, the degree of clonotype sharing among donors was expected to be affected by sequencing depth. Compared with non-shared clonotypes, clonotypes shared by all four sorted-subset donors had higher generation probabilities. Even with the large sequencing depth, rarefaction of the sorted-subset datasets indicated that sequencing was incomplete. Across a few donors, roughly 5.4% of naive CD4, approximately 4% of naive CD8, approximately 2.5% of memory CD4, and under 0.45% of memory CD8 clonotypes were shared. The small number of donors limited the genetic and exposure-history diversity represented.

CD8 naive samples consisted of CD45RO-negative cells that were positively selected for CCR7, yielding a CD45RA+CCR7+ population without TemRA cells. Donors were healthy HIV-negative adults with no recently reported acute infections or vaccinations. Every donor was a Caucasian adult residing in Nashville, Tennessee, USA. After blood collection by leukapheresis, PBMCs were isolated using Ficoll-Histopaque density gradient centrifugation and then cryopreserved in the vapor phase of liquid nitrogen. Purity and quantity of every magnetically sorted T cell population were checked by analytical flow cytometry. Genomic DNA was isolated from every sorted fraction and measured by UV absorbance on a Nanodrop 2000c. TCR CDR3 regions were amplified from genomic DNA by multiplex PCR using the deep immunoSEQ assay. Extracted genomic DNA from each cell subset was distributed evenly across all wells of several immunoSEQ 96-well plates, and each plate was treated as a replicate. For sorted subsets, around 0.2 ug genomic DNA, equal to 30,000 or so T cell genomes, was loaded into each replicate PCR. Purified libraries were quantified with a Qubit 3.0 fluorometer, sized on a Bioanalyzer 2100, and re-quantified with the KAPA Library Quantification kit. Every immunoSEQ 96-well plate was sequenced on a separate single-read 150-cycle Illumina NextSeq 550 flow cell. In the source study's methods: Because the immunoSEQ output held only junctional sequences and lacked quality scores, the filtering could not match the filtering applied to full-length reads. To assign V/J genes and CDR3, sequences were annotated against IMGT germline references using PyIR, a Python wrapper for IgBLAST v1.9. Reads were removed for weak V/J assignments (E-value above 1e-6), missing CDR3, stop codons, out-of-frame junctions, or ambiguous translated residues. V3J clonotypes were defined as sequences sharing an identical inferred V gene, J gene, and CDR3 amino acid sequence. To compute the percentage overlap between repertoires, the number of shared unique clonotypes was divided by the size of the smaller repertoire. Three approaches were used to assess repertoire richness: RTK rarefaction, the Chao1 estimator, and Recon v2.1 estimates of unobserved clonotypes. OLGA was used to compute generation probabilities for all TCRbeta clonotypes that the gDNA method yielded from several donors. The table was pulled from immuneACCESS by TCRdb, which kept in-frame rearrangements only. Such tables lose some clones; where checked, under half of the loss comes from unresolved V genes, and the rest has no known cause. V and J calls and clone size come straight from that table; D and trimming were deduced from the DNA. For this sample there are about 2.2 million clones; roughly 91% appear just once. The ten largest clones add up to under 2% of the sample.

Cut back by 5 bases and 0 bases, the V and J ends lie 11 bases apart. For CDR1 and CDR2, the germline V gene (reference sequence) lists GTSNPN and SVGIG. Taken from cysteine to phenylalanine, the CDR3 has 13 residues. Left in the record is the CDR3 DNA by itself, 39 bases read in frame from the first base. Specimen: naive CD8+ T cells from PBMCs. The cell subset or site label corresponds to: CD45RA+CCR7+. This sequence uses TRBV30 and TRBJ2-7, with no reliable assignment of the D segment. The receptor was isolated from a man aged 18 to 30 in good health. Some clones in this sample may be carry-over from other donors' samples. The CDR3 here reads CAWWTPSSYEQYF. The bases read TGTGCCTGGTGGACGCCTTCCTCCTACGAGCAGTACTTC.